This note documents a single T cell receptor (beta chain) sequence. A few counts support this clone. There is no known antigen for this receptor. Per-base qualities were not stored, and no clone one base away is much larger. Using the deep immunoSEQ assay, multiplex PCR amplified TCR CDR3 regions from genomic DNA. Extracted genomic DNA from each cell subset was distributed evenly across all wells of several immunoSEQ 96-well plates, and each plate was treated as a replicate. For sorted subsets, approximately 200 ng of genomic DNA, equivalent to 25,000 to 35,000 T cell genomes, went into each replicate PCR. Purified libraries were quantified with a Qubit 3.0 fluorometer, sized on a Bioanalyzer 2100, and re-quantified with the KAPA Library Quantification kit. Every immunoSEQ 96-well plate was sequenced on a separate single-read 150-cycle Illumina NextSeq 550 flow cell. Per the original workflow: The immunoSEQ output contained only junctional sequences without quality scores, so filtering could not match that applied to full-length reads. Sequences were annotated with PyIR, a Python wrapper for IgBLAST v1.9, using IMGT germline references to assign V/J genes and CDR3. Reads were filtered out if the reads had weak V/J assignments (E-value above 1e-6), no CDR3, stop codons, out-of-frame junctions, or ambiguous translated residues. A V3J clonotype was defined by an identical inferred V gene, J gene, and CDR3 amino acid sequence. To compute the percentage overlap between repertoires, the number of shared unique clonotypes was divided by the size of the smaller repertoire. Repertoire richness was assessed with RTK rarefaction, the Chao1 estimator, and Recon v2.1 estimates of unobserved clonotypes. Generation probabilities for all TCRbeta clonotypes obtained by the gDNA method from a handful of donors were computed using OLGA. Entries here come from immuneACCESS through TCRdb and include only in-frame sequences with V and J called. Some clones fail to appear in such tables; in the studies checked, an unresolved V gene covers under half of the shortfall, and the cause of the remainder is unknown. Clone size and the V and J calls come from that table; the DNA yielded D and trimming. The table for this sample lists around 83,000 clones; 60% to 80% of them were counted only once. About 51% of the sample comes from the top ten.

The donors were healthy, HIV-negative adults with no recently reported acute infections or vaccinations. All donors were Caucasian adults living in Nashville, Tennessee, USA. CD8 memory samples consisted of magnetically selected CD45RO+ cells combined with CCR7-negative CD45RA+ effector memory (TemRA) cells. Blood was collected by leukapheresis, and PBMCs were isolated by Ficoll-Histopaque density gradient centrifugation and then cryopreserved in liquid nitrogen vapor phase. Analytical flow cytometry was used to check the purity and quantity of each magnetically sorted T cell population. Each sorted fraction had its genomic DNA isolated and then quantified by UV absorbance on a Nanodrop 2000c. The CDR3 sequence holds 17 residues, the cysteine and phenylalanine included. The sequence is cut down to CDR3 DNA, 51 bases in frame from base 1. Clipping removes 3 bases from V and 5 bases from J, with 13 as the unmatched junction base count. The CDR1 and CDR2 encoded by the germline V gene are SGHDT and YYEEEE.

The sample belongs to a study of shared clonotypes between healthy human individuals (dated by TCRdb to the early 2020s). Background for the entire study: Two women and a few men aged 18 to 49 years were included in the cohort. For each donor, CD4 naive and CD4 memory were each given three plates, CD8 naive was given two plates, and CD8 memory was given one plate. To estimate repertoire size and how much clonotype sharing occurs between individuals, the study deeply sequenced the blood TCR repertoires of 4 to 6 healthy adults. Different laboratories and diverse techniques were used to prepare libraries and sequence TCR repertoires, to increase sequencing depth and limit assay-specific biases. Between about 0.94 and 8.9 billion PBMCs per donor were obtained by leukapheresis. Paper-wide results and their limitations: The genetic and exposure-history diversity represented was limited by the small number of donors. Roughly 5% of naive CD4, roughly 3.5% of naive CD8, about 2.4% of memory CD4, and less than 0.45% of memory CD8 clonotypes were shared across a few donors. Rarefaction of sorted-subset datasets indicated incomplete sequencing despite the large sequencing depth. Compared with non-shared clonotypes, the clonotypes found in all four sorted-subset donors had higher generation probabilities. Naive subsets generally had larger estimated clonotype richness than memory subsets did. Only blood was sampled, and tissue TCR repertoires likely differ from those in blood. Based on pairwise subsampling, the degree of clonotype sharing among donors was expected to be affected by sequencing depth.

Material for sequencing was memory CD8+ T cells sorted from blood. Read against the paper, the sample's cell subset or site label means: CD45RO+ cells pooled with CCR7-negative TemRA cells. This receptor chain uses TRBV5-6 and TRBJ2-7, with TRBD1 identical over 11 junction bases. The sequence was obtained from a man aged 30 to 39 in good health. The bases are TGTGCCAGCAGCTCCGACGAATGGGACAGGGGGAGTAACGAGCAGTACTTC. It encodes CASSSDEWDRGSNEQYF. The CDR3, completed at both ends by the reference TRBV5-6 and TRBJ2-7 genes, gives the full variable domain DAGVTQSPTHLIKTRGQQVTLRCSPKSGHDTVSWYQQALGQGPQFIFQYYEEEERQRGNFPDRFSGHQFPNYSSELNVNALLLGDSALYLCASSSDEWDRGSNEQYFGPGTRLTVT.